Listed here are 8 T cell receptor beta chains from one sample, sequenced in a study of CD8+CD57+ T cells in acquired aplastic anemia. Profiling of TCR beta VDJ combinations and CDR3 sequences used genomic DNA as template. TCRdb analysed the reads with MiXCR anew, one entry per CDR3 protein. The sample has 200,000 to 250,000 distinct CDR3 sequences, approximately 57% seen once; the top ten hold around 28%. Material for sequencing was sorted CD4+, CD8+, or CD8+CD57+ T cells (not recorded which) from PBMCs. Receptors were obtained from a human donor in good health.

V usage is TRBV7-3 and J usage is TRBJ2-2; TRBD1 is a possible D gene (6 bases). Germline CDR1 SGHTA, CDR2 FQGTGA. V was clipped by 6 bases and J by 3 bases, with 11 bases between them. The CDR3 runs to 14 residues. The CDR3 DNA sequence: TGTGCCAGCAGGGCGTACAGGGACACCGGGGAGCTGTTTTTT. It codes for CASRAYRDTGELFF. Full variable domain (outside the CDR3, taken from reference TRBV7-3 and TRBJ2-2): GAGVSQTPSNKVTEKGKYVELRCDPISGHTALYWYRQSLGQGPEFLIYFQGTGAADDSGLPNDRFFAVRPEGSVSTLKIQRTERGDSAVYLCASRAYRDTGELFFGEGSRLTVL.

This clonotype was observed at least ten times. The chain has TRBV7-8 and TRBJ1-2, with D perhaps TRBD1 (6 bases). CDR1 and CDR2 (germline): SGHVS, FQNEAQ. V gave up 1 base and J gave up 7 bases, with 7 bases separating them. The CDR3 covers 12 residues. CDR3 amino acids: CASSLDRAGYTF. For the CDR3, the DNA is TGTGCCAGCAGCTTAGACAGGGCTGGCTACACCTTC.

In its sample, this clonotype was seen many times. The CDR3 sequence: CASGSGGSYEQYF. CDR3 nucleotide sequence: TGTGCCAGCGGGTCGGGAGGCTCCTACGAGCAGTACTTC. V gene TRBV7-2 combines with J gene TRBJ2-7, with TRBD2 matching 7 bases. The J segment lost 0 bases and the V segment lost 8 bases, leaving 4 bases of the junction unmatched. The CDR3 is made up of 13 amino acids. Germline assignment: CDR1 SGHTA and CDR2 FQGNSA.

The chain employs TRBV9 and TRBJ1-5, with D unresolved. The germline V and J ends were trimmed by 3 bases and 11 bases, with 3 bases remaining between them. From germline, CDR1 is SGDLS and CDR2 YYNGEE. The CDR3 runs 9 residues. In DNA, the CDR3 is TGTGCCAGCAGCGAATCCCAGCATTTT. This translates into CASSESQHF.

This clonotype was seen a handful of times. V and J are TRBV29-1 and TRBJ2-6; D possibly corresponds to TRBD2 (5 bases). Trimming removed 2 bases at V and 2 bases at J, with 7 bases between. The germline V gene encodes CDR1 SQVTM and CDR2 ANQGSEA. The CDR3 spans 14 residues. CDR3 DNA: TGCAGCGTTGAAAGAGGGACTGGGGCCAACGTCCTGACTTTC. It codes for CSVERGTGANVLTF.

Ten or more counts support this clonotype. V is TRBV20-1 and J is TRBJ1-2; TRBD1 might be the D (5 bases). The V gene lost 2 bases and the J gene lost 12 bases, with 19 bases spanning the gap. Germline assignment: CDR1 DFQATT and CDR2 SNEGSKA (reference sequence). This CDR3 spans 13 amino acids. CDR3 bases: TGCAGTGCTAGACCTAAAGCCAGTCTGACAGACACCTTC. Translating it yields CSARPKASLTDTF.

The V call is TRBV5-4, the J call TRBJ1-2; 8 bases map to TRBD1. This CDR3 contains 15 residues. V was pared by 3 bases and J by 7 bases, with 11 bases of the junction left unmatched. Germline CDR1 reads SGHNT; CDR2 reads YYREEE (reference sequence). CDR3 nucleotides: TGTGCCAGCAGCTCCTCTAGGACAGGGTTGGGTGGCTACACCTTC. This sequence encodes CASSSSRTGLGGYTF.

This chain links TRBV15 with TRBJ2-7, with 7 bases fitting TRBD1. The CDR3 consists of 14 residues. Per the germline V gene, CDR1 is LNHNV and CDR2 is YYDKDF (reference sequence). V trimming: 5 bases; J trimming: 5 bases; junction bases outside the gene matches: 9. CDR3 in DNA: TGTGCCACCAGCCGTCGGGCAGGGGGAGACGAGCAGTACTTC. This codes for CATSRRAGGDEQYF.